The 3 T cell receptor beta chains reported below all come from one sample, sequenced in a study of blood T cell repertoires in COVID-19. Profiling relied on immunoSEQ multiplex PCR, and the TCRdb table lists in-frame clones only, not all of them. In the table there are roughly 170,000 clones, less than 85% of which are singletons. Material: PBMCs or T cells enriched from blood (not recorded which). These receptor sequences come from a man aged 55-75 years who had recovered from COVID-19.

The rearrangement joins TRBV7-8 to TRBJ1-4; D is unresolved. V lost 3 bases, J lost 3 bases, and 8 bases lay in between. Germline V gene data show CDR1 as SGHVS and CDR2 as FQNEAQ. This CDR3 has 14 residues. CDR3 bases: TGTGCCAGCAGCTTTGGGCTTGCTAATGAAAAACTGTTTTTT. It translates to CASSFGLANEKLFF.

The gene calls are TRBV2 and TRBJ2-5; 14 positions agree with TRBD2. Germline CDR1 reads SNHLY; CDR2 reads FYNNEI. V was clipped by 6 bases and J by 1 base; unmatched bases: 7. This CDR3 spans 17 amino acids. CDR3 DNA: TGTGCCAGCAGGAGACTAGCGGGGGGGCTCCTCCAAGAGACCCAGTACTTC. This translates into CASRRLAGGLLQETQYF.

On this clone itself: A junction end diverges from the germline sequence, so it may reflect a read error. V and J are TRBV24-1 and TRBJ2-1, with D maybe TRBD2 (5 bases). From germline, CDR1 is KGHDR and CDR2 SFDVKD. The CDR3 has 17 amino acids. CDR3 nucleotide sequence: TGTGCCACCAGTGGTTTGTCTGGGTCGAAAGGGAGCTATGAGCAGTTCTTC. This encodes CATSGLSGSKGSYEQFF.